What follows describes a single TCR beta chain. These data belong to a study of cytomegalovirus exposure and HLA in healthy donors. Trimming shortened V by 6 bases and J by 1 base, and 9 bases separated the two germline ends. CDR3 length: 14 amino acids. The germline V gene has CDR1 SNHLY and CDR2 FYNNEI. Primers for the PCR totalled 60 Vbeta and 13 Jbeta. Sequencing used immunoSEQ multiplex PCR; TCRdb keeps in-frame clones, though not all of them. The sample has around 200,000 clones, roughly 60% seen once. This sequence joins TRBV2 and TRBJ2-2, with D tentatively TRBD1 (5 bases). This clonotype was obtained from a man aged 40-50 years in good health and CMV-seronegative. Input material: PBMCs. CDR3: CASRLGQNTGELFF. The CDR3 bases are TGTGCCAGCAGGCTCGGACAGAACACCGGGGAGCTGTTTTTT.